This T cell receptor (beta chain) was sequenced in a study of control samples from healthy donors and cancer patients. The CDR3 spans 12 residues. Per the germline V gene, CDR1 is MRHNA and CDR2 is SNTAGT. V gave up 3 bases and J gave up 6 bases, with 3 bases separating them. Measured with immunoSEQ multiplex PCR; TCRdb has only the in-frame clones, and not every one. The sample yields 120,000 or so clones, more than 85% seen once. This chain links TRBV6-4 with TRBJ1-6, with D unresolved. What was sequenced was blood. This TCR derives from a woman between 18 and 30 years old in good health. This CDR3 reads CASSDGNSPLHF. DNA of the CDR3: TGTGCCAGCAGTGATGGTAATTCACCCCTCCACTTT.